Below are 14 T cell receptor beta chains sequenced from a single sample in a study of cytomegalovirus exposure and HLA in healthy donors. Both 60 Vbeta primers and 13 Jbeta primers went into the PCR. The data were produced by immunoSEQ multiplex PCR, yet TCRdb's version contains in-frame clones alone and is incomplete. This sample contains just over 150,000 clones. Sequencing was performed on PBMCs. The receptors come from a man younger than 40 in good health and CMV-seronegative.

This sequence joins TRBV7-9 and TRBJ1-2; unclear D gene. The CDR3 contains 13 residues. V was trimmed by 1 base and J by 3 bases, leaving 6 bases between them. Germline CDR1 is SEHNR and CDR2 is FQNEAQ (reference sequence). Here the CDR3 DNA reads TGTGCCAGCAGCTTAGTGGAGGACTATGGCTACACCTTC. Protein product: CASSLVEDYGYTF.

The chain is built from TRBV6-5 and TRBJ2-7; no clear D. The length of the CDR3 is 15 residues. Germline CDR1 reads MNHEY; CDR2 reads SVGAGI. V was cut by 2 bases and J by 0 bases, with 11 bases left in between. CDR3: CASSYVDGGSYEQYF. CDR3 DNA sequence: TGTGCCAGCAGTTACGTTGATGGCGGCTCCTACGAGCAGTACTTC.

The chain links TRBV5-1 to TRBJ1-2, with a tentative D call TRBD1 (6 bases). The CDR3 contains 14 residues. Trimming shortened V by 3 bases and J by 3 bases, and 12 bases separated the two germline ends. CDR1 is SGHRS, CDR2 YFSETQ, per germline. The CDR3 reads CASSWGGRDYGYTF. CDR3 in DNA: TGCGCCAGCAGCTGGGGGGGCAGGGACTATGGCTACACCTTC.

The gene calls are TRBV28 and TRBJ1-3; the D is unclear. From germline, CDR1 is MDHEN and CDR2 SYDVKM. The CDR3 runs 15 residues. Trimming shortened V by 6 bases and J by 7 bases, and 19 bases separated the two germline ends. In DNA, the CDR3 is TGTGCCAGCAGCCCCGGATCGAAACACAGCAACACCATATATTTT. This codes for CASSPGSKHSNTIYF.

The V gene is TRBV29-1, the J gene TRBJ1-2, with D possibly being TRBD1 (6 bases). The V gene's germline CDR1 is SQVTM and CDR2 ANQGSEA. The V and J ends lost 0 bases and 5 bases respectively, with 22 bases between them. This CDR3 has 17 residues. The DNA for the CDR3 is TGCAGCGTTGAAGAGAGAAAGGGGGTAATCACGGTTTATGGCTACACCTTC. Translating it yields CSVEERKGVITVYGYTF.

The chain links TRBV15 to TRBJ1-5, with D possibly TRBD1 on 5 matching bases. Germline V gene lookup returns CDR1 LNHNV and CDR2 YYDKDF (reference sequence). The CDR3 is 13 amino acids. Trimming pared 8 bases from V and 7 bases from J, leaving 15 bases between. The CDR3 region is CATRRGIDQPQHF. The DNA for the CDR3 is TGTGCCACCCGACGGGGGATCGACCAGCCCCAGCATTTT. Full variable domain (missing parts from reference TRBV15 and TRBJ1-5): DAMVIQNPRYQVTQFGKPVTLSCSQTLNHNVMYWYQQKSSQAPKLLFHYYDKDFNNEADTPDNFQSRRPNTSFCFLDIRSPGLGDTAMYLCATRRGIDQPQHFGDGTRLSIL.

This chain links TRBV9 with TRBJ1-2; 7 positions agree with TRBD1. Germline CDR1 SGDLS, CDR2 YYNGEE. With 3 bases clipped from V and 4 bases from J, the junction kept 15 bases outside the gene matches. CDR3 length: 17 residues. The CDR3 spells CASSGGTAPGGIYGYTF. The CDR3 nucleotides read TGTGCCAGCAGCGGCGGGACAGCGCCGGGTGGGATCTATGGCTACACCTTC.

This chain uses TRBV6-5 with TRBJ2-3, with D possibly matching TRBD2 (6 bases). Germline CDR1 MNHEY, CDR2 SVGAGI. Trimming left V 0 bases short and J 2 bases short, with 9 bases between. The CDR3 is 15 amino acids. The CDR3, as DNA: TGTGCCAGCAGTTACTCAGGACTAAACACAGATACGCAGTATTTT. Translation: CASSYSGLNTDTQYF.

The chain recombines TRBV27 with TRBJ1-5, with D maybe TRBD1 (6 bases). CDR3 length: 16 residues. Trimming took 8 bases from V and 1 from J, leaving 18 bases between them. CDR1 and CDR2 (germline): MNHEY, SMNVEV (reference sequence). For the CDR3, the DNA is TGTGCCAGCGCTTATCAGGGGATAGGAAGCAATCAGCCCCAGCATTTT. It is translated as CASAYQGIGSNQPQHF.

The chain links TRBV4-3 to TRBJ2-7; TRBD2 matches 10 bases. The CDR3 totals 15 residues. V lost 1 base to trimming and J lost 2 bases; unmatched junction nucleotides: 2. Germline assignment: CDR1 LGHNA and CDR2 YSLEER. The chain's CDR3 is CASSQGTSGTYEQYF. DNA of the CDR3: TGCGCCAGCAGCCAAGGGACTAGCGGCACCTACGAGCAGTACTTC.

The J gene is TRBJ2-1, the V gene TRBV6-1; D possibly corresponds to TRBD1 (5 bases). Germline loops: CDR1 MNHNS, CDR2 SASEGT. The CDR3 extends over 13 amino acids. V was trimmed by 4 bases and J by 6 bases, leaving 10 bases between them. In DNA, the CDR3 is TGTGCCAGCAGTGCTCAGGGCTCCAATGAGCAGTTCTTC. Translated, it gives CASSAQGSNEQFF.

V gene TRBV28 combines with J gene TRBJ1-4, with D unclear. The length of the CDR3 is 15 residues. V was shortened by 5 bases and J by 4 bases, with 14 bases between the two germline ends. CDR1 is MDHEN and CDR2 is SYDVKM in the germline V gene. CDR3 protein: CASSAPGGSNEKLFF. CDR3 nucleotide sequence: TGTGCCAGCAGTGCCCCGGGAGGGAGTAATGAAAAACTGTTTTTT.

The J gene is TRBJ1-1, the V gene TRBV6-5; unclear D gene. Deletions cut 5 bases from V and 6 bases from J, with 13 bases between. The CDR3 loop spans 13 amino acids. Looked up from germline, CDR1 is MNHEY and CDR2 is SVGAGI. Here the CDR3 reads CASSRVVAAEAFF. CDR3 coding DNA: TGTGCCAGCAGTCGGGTTGTGGCGGCTGAAGCTTTCTTT.

Of note for this clone: At the DNA level, this CDR3 is encoded by other sequences in the same sample as well. This chain joins TRBV18 and TRBJ2-7; 8 bases are shared with TRBD2. CDR3 length: 14 residues. Trimming removed 3 bases from V and 1 base from J; junction bases left unmatched: 2. Germline values: CDR1 KGHSH, CDR2 LQKENI. CDR3: CASSPTSGSYEQYF. CDR3 DNA: TGTGCCAGCTCACCTACTAGCGGATCCTACGAGCAGTACTTC. Complete variable domain (other parts from reference TRBV18 and TRBJ2-7): NAGVMQNPRHLVRRRGQEARLRCSPMKGHSHVYWYRQLPEEGLKFMVYLQKENIIDESGMPKERFSAEFPKEGPSILRIQQVVRGDSAAYFCASSPTSGSYEQYFGPGTRLTVT.